This T cell receptor (beta chain) was sequenced in a study of blood T cell repertoires in COVID-19. The CDR3 loop spans 14 amino acids. The V end lost 2 bases, the J end lost 10 bases, and 17 bases lay between the germline ends. The germline V gene has CDR1 GTSNPN and CDR2 SVGIG (reference sequence). Produced via immunoSEQ multiplex PCR; TCRdb's table is partial and in-frame only. There are 150,000 or so clones in the sample; 60% to 85% occur only once, and 3.5% to 5.5% lies in the top ten. The receptor comes from a woman of 80 years or more with active or convalescent COVID-19. This rearrangement joins TRBV30 to TRBJ1-4; D is unresolved. Sequenced: peripheral blood. The CDR3 loop is CAWSILKPRGKLFF. For the CDR3, the DNA is TGTGCCTGGAGTATTCTTAAACCAAGAGGAAAACTGTTTTTT.